The sample holds a few counts of the clone carrying this T cell receptor beta chain. Its antigen is still unknown. On average, the one heparinised blood draw given by each donor was approximately 0.12 L. Sorting of CD4+ naive, central memory, regulatory and stem cell-like memory cells was performed via CD45RO/CCR7/CD25/CD127/CD95/CD27. This sample is drawn from a study of beta chain features in type 1 diabetes. Points from the study as a whole: When Type 1 diabetes patients were examined, their TCRB CDR3s proved moderately but significantly shorter in all four CD4+ subsets. It was among patients, rather than healthy donors, that naive, central memory and Treg TCRB repertoires appeared more similar.

Trimming removed 3 bases from V and 4 bases from J; junction bases left unmatched: 9. This CDR3 is built from 15 residues. Per germline, CDR1 SGHNT and CDR2 YYREEE (reference sequence). Investigators reverse transcribed all isolated RNA, so they sequenced expressed TCRB transcripts. There were 3 million to 4 million reads on average in the naive, central memory and regulatory T cell samples. Repertoires were generated with immunoSEQ multiplex PCR, while TCRdb's copy carries only in-frame clones and drops some. The sample carries about 650,000 clones, 9.5% to 15% recorded once. Sequenced: naive CD4+ T cells from blood. The clonotype was recovered from a man aged 25-45 years with type 1 diabetes. The chain combines TRBV5-4 with TRBJ1-2; 7 positions match TRBD1. CDR3 protein: CASSWNRGSGYGYTF. The CDR3 nucleotides read TGTGCCAGCAGCTGGAACAGGGGTTCGGGCTATGGCTACACCTTC.